This TCR beta chain derives from a study of blood T cell repertoires in COVID-19. Study as a whole: Sites across the United States, Italy and Spain contributed samples from acute and convalescent COVID-19. T cells, B-cell-depleted T cells, or PBMCs provided the cDNA or gDNA that served as material.

Per the original data handling: Amplifying reference gene primers gave estimates of nucleated cell counts. Clones were read by immunoSEQ multiplex PCR, and TCRdb kept only the in-frame ones, dropping some. D and trimming come from the DNA, and the V and J calls and clone size come from that table. In the table there are about 270,000 clones, roughly 85% of which are singletons. The CDR3 is 16 amino acids. The V segment lost 0 bases and the J segment 1 base; nucleotides outside the gene matches: 2. Germline V lookup: CDR1 SGHNT, CDR2 YYREEE (reference sequence). The TCR comes from a human donor in a cohort sampled during active COVID-19. Sample: peripheral blood. V is TRBV5-4 and J is TRBJ2-3; TRBD2 matches 10 bases. The CDR3 nucleotides are TGTGCCAGCAGCTTGGCTCTAGCGGGAGGCACAGATACGCAGTATTTT. It translates to CASSLALAGGTDTQYF. The full variable domain, its missing parts supplied by reference TRBV5-4 and TRBJ2-3, is ETGVTQSPTHLIKTRGQQVTLRCSSQSGHNTVSWYQQALGQGPQFIFQYYREEENGRGNFPPRFSGLQFPNYSSELNVNALELDDSALYLCASSLALAGGTDTQYFGPGTRLTVL.